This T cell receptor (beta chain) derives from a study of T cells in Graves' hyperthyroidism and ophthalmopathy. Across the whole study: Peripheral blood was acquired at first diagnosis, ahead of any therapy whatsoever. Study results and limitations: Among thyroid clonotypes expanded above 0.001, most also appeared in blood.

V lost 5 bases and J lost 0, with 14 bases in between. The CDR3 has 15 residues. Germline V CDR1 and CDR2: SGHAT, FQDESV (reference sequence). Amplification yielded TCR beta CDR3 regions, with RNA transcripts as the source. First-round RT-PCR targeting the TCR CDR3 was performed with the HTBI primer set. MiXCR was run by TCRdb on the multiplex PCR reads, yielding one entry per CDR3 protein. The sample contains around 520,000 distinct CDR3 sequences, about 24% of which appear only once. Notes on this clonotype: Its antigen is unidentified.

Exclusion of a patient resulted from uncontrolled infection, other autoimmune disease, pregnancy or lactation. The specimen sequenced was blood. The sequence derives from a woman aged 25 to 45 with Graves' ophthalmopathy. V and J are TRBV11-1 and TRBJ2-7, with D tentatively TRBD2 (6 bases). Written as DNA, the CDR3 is TGTGCCAGCAGCCCTCTTGGTAGCGGCTCCTACGAGCAGTACTTC. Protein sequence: CASSPLGSGSYEQYF.